These 20 T cell receptor beta chains came from one sample sequenced in a study of blood T cell repertoires in COVID-19. Assay: immunoSEQ multiplex PCR; the TCRdb copy retains only in-frame clones and omits some. This table has about 140,000 clones, over 75% appearing once. Sequenced sample: PBMCs or T cells enriched from blood (not recorded which). The receptors here all came from a woman aged 50 to 65 who had recovered from COVID-19.

This chain joins TRBV28 and TRBJ2-7; D is unresolved. This CDR3 has 12 residues. Germline V CDR1 and CDR2: MDHEN, SYDVKM. Trimming shortened V by 6 bases and J by 3 bases, and 9 bases separated the two germline ends. The CDR3 DNA sequence: TGTGCCAGCAGCAAATCGGGCTACGAGCAGTACTTC. Translation: CASSKSGYEQYF.

The CDR3 protein is CASSRRQGRSGYTF. The CDR3 region has the DNA TGTGCCAGCAGCCGACGACAGGGACGGAGTGGCTACACCTTC. V usage is TRBV11-1 and J usage is TRBJ1-2; 7 bases are shared with TRBD1. The V gene end was trimmed by 5 bases and the J gene end by 7 bases; junction bases not matched to a gene: 10. This CDR3 is 14 amino acids long. Germline-derived CDR1 and CDR2 are SGHAT and FQDESV (reference sequence).

This rearrangement joins TRBV10-2 to TRBJ1-5; 9 bases match TRBD1. Germline CDR1 WSHSY, CDR2 SAAADI. CDR3 length equals 21 residues. V lost 9 bases to trimming and J lost 4 bases; unmatched junction nucleotides: 28. As DNA, the CDR3 is TGCGCCAGTAGACCCGCCTCCGATCTTCACAGGGGGCCCGGGACAAATCAGCCCCAGCATTTT. It encodes CASRPASDLHRGPGTNQPQHF.

This chain links TRBV5-4 with TRBJ2-7; 8 nucleotides line up with TRBD2. There are 15 residues in the CDR3. In germline, CDR1 is SGHNT, CDR2 YYREEE (reference sequence). J gave up 5 bases and V 0 bases, and 7 bases lay outside the gene matches. The CDR3 DNA sequence: TGTGCCAGCAGCTTGGGTGGACTAGCACGCCACGAGCAGTACTTC. It is translated as CASSLGGLARHEQYF.

The chain carries TRBV2 and TRBJ2-7; possibly TRBD2 for D (5 bases). Germline CDR1 and CDR2: SNHLY and FYNNEI. This CDR3 is built from 13 residues. V lost 9 bases and J lost 7, with 19 bases in between. DNA of the CDR3: TGTGCCAGTGGACGAGAGGCCCGGAGGGAGCAGTACTTC. This encodes CASGREARREQYF.

This clone showed up just once. This chain connects TRBV3-1 (or the pseudogene TRBV3-2) to TRBJ1-5; D not resolved. The CDR3 has 16 amino acids. Germline V gene lookup returns CDR1 LGHDT and CDR2 YNNKEL (reference sequence). Deletions cut 0 bases from V and 6 bases from J, with 15 bases between. CDR3 DNA sequence: TGTGCCAGCAGCCAAGATCTGGGAATTGGAGGTCAGCCCCAGCATTTT. This codes for CASSQDLGIGGQPQHF.

The gene calls are TRBV19 and TRBJ1-5; D may be TRBD1 (5 bases). The CDR3 runs 12 residues. Per the germline V gene, CDR1 is LNHDA and CDR2 is SQIVND (reference sequence). V shed 11 bases and J shed 4 bases, with 12 bases lying between them. CDR3 region: CAAGDLNQPQHF. In nucleotides, the CDR3 is TGTGCCGCGGGGGATCTGAATCAGCCCCAGCATTTT.

The genes are TRBV3-1 (or the pseudogene TRBV3-2) and TRBJ1-2; unclear D gene. The CDR3 length is 13 residues. Germline V gives CDR1 LGHDT, CDR2 YNNKEL (reference sequence). Trimming shortened V by 0 bases and J by 8 bases, and 10 bases separated the two germline ends. CDR3 amino acids: CASSQEGRGGYTF. The CDR3, as DNA: TGTGCCAGCAGCCAAGAAGGCAGAGGGGGCTACACCTTC.

The chain carries TRBV4-1 and TRBJ2-7, with D possibly TRBD2 on 5 matching bases. The germline V gene has CDR1 MGHRA and CDR2 YSYEKL. Trimming removed 4 bases at V and 4 bases at J, with 20 bases between. CDR3 length: 16 amino acids. CDR3 amino acids: CASSPDFRGPGYEQYF. In nucleotides, the CDR3 is TGCGCCAGCAGCCCGGACTTTAGAGGACCGGGGTACGAGCAGTACTTC.

This clone was detected only once. The CDR3: CAGAHTNYGYTF. CDR3 nucleotides: TGTGCCGGGGCCCACACTAACTATGGCTACACCTTC. The rearrangement uses TRBV6-5 and TRBJ1-2, with D maybe TRBD1 (5 bases). The ends were cut back, 11 bases at V and 0 bases at J, with 10 bases in the middle. Germline V CDR1 and CDR2: MNHEY, SVGAGI. The CDR3 has 12 residues.

This clone was found once. V and J are TRBV11-3 and TRBJ1-6, with D perhaps matching TRBD1 (5 bases). Germline assignment: CDR1 SGHNT and CDR2 YENEEA. V lost 5 bases to trimming and J lost 8 bases, with 13 bases between them. The CDR3 totals 14 residues. The CDR3 nucleotides read TGTGCCAGCAGCCGGACATCAACGTATTCACCCCTCCACTTT. It encodes CASSRTSTYSPLHF. The full variable domain, with the rest looked up from reference TRBV11-3 and TRBJ1-6, is EAGVVQSPRYKIIEKKQPVAFWCNPISGHNTLYWYLQNLGQGPELLIRYENEEAVDDSQLPKDRFSAERLKGVDSTLKIQPAELGDSAVYLCASSRTSTYSPLHFGNGTRLTVT.

The CDR3 DNA is TGCGCCAGCAGTCATCCGGGACAGGGGACAGATACGCAGTATTTT. It codes for CASSHPGQGTDTQYF. V and J are TRBV23-1 and TRBJ2-3; TRBD1 matches at 10 bases. TRBV23-1 is given ORF status, its function remaining uncertain. V lost 3 bases and J lost 3; bases outside the gene matches: 3. The CDR3 contains 15 residues.

A single count supports this clone. The chain combines TRBV28 with TRBJ2-2; possibly TRBD1 for D (6 bases). The CDR3 is made up of 15 amino acids. Germline CDR1 reads MDHEN; CDR2 reads SYDVKM. The germline V and J ends were trimmed by 4 bases and 0 bases, with 9 bases remaining between them. The CDR3 nucleotides are TGTGCCAGCAGTTCAGGGGCGGCGAACACCGGGGAGCTGTTTTTT. Translation: CASSSGAANTGELFF.

The chain joins TRBV19 to TRBJ1-3; no reliable D call. Germline assignment: CDR1 LNHDA and CDR2 SQIVND (reference sequence). V lost 7 bases and J 2 bases, leaving 18 bases between the germline ends. The CDR3 is 16 residues long. CDR3 loop: CASTNRAGGPGNTIYF. The DNA for the CDR3 is TGTGCCAGTACTAATAGGGCGGGAGGCCCTGGAAACACCATATATTTT.

This clone was counted many times. This sample includes further DNA sequences coding for the same CDR3. The chain recombines TRBV11-3 with TRBJ2-1, with 15 bases that match TRBD2. CDR1 and CDR2 from the germline V gene are SGHNT and YENEEA. V shed 0 bases and J 7 bases; nucleotides not matched to a gene: 1. The CDR3 covers 16 residues. The CDR3 sequence is CASSLEGLAGGNEQFF. The CDR3 DNA is TGTGCCAGCAGCTTAGAGGGACTAGCGGGGGGTAATGAGCAGTTCTTC.

This clone was seen a few times. J is TRBJ2-1 and V is TRBV6-6; D possibly corresponds to TRBD2 (5 bases). Trimming cost V 5 bases and J 3 bases, with 20 bases left between them. This CDR3 comprises 17 residues. CDR1 is MNHNY and CDR2 is SVGAGI in the germline V gene (reference sequence). The CDR3 loop is CASSRPRSGRDYNEQFF. The CDR3, as DNA: TGTGCCAGCAGTCGCCCGAGGTCTGGGAGAGACTACAATGAGCAGTTCTTC.

The chain couples TRBV19 to TRBJ2-3, with 8 bases that match TRBD2. V lost 4 bases, J lost 2 bases, and 5 bases stayed unmatched. CDR3 length: 15 amino acids. CDR1 LNHDA and CDR2 SQIVND come from the germline V gene (reference sequence). The CDR3 loop reads CASSSRAGVTDTQYF. DNA for the CDR3: TGTGCCAGTAGTAGTCGAGCGGGAGTCACAGATACGCAGTATTTT.

This clone came up a few times. This sequence joins TRBV7-9 and TRBJ2-5; D gene uncertain. Germline V gene lookup returns CDR1 SEHNR and CDR2 FQNEAQ (reference sequence). The CDR3 totals 16 residues. V was shortened by 2 bases and J by 2 bases, with 15 bases between the two germline ends. The CDR3 is CASSLTPLVGQETQYF. The CDR3, as DNA: TGTGCCAGCAGCTTAACCCCCTTGGTCGGGCAAGAGACCCAGTACTTC. The variable domain in full, with the rest retrieved from reference TRBV7-9 and TRBJ2-5, is DTGVSQNPRHKITKRGQNVTFRCDPISEHNRLYWYRQTLGQGPEFLTYFQNEAQLEKSRLLSDRFSAERPKGSFSTLEIQRTEQGDSAMYLCASSLTPLVGQETQYFGPGTRLLVL.

J is TRBJ2-7 and V is TRBV4-1; possibly TRBD1 for D (5 bases). There are 16 residues in the CDR3. Germline CDR1 and CDR2: MGHRA and YSYEKL. The V and J ends lost 1 base and 1 base respectively, with 14 bases between them. The CDR3 DNA sequence: TGCGCCAGCAGCCAAGCAGGGTACTTTTCTTCCTACGAGCAGTACTTC. The encoded protein is CASSQAGYFSSYEQYF.

The V gene is TRBV19, the J gene TRBJ1-2, with no clear D. V was clipped by 4 bases and J by 2 bases, with 14 bases between them. The CDR3 extends over 15 amino acids. Per germline, CDR1 LNHDA and CDR2 SQIVND (reference sequence). CDR3 nucleotide sequence: TGTGCCAGTAGTACCAGGTCGGCGGGCAACTATGGCTACACCTTC. Translation: CASSTRSAGNYGYTF.